This T cell receptor (beta chain) was captured by sequencing in a study of identical twins. A single record per CDR3 protein comes from TCRdb applying MiXCR to the 5' RACE reads. The sample contains approximately 220,000 distinct CDR3 sequences, 6% to 9% of which appear only once. V was shortened by 0 bases and J by 5 bases, with 21 bases between the two germline ends. From germline, CDR1 is SGHRS and CDR2 YFSETQ. The CDR3 length is 18 residues. This clonotype was picked up a small number of times. These data are also associated with another study on yellow fever vaccine responses in identical twins.

Sequencing input: memory (CD45RO+) T cells sorted from blood. V and J are TRBV5-1 and TRBJ2-1; maybe TRBD1 (5 bases). The origin of this receptor is a young woman in good health. The DNA for the CDR3 is TGCGCCAGCAGCTTGGCCCCCCGTCGGCAGGGCGCCGACAATGAGCAGTTCTTC. Its protein product is CASSLAPRRQGADNEQFF.